This TCR beta chain was identified in a study of T cell repertoires in cytomegalovirus infection. Study background: The study used recently identified HLA-C-restricted and well-studied HLA-B-restricted CMV epitopes. TCR beta signatures that were public indicated CMV infection and matching HLA type.

J gave up 5 bases and V 5 bases, and 10 bases lay outside the gene matches. Germline CDR1 and CDR2: MNHEY and SMNVEV (reference sequence). This CDR3 has 15 residues. The sample holds a few counts of this clonotype. Its target is not known. The study, taken as a whole, reports: Ex vivo responses were dominated by HLA-C-restricted CMV-specific TCR beta clonotypes. Individuals carrying CMV plus the relevant HLA were identified by cumulative frequency of public TCR beta families.

Each CDR3 protein is one row after TCRdb ran MiXCR on the reads. This sample has around 800,000 distinct CDR3 sequences, with 30% to 35% found just once. The TCR originated in a human donor in good health (CMV status not recorded). Some clones in this sample may be carry-over from other donors' samples. The sample was cultured CD8+ T cells from PBMCs, taken from culture after CMV antigen stimulation. V is TRBV27 and J is TRBJ2-7; TRBD1 matches at 9 bases. The CDR3 loop reads CASSPRDREGDEQYF. Written as DNA, the CDR3 is TGTGCCAGCAGTCCCCGGGACAGGGAGGGTGACGAGCAGTACTTC.